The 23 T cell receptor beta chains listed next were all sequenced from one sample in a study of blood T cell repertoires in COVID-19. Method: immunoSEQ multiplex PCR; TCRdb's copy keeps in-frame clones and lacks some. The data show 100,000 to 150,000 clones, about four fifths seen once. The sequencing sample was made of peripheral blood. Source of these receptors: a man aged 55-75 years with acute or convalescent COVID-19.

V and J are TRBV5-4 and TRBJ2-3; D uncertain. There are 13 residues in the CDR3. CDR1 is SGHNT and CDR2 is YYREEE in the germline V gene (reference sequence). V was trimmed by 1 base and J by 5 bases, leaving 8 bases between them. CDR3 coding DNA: TGTGCCAGCAGCTTGCGGGTAGGAGATACGCAGTATTTT. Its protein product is CASSLRVGDTQYF.

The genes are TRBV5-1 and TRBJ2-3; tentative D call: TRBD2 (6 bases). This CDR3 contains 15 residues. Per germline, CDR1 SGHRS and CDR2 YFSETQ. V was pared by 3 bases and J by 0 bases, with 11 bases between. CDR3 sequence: CASSSAGTSTDTQYF. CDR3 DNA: TGCGCCAGCAGCTCGGCGGGGACTAGCACAGATACGCAGTATTTT.

The CDR3 region is CASSRGLTNYGYTF. The CDR3, as DNA: TGCGCCAGCAGCCGGGGACTCACAAACTATGGCTACACCTTC. The V call is TRBV5-1, the J call TRBJ1-2; weak D call: TRBD1 (5 bases). Germline loops: CDR1 SGHRS, CDR2 YFSETQ. The CDR3 spans 14 residues. V lost 4 bases, J lost 2 bases, and 12 bases lay in between.

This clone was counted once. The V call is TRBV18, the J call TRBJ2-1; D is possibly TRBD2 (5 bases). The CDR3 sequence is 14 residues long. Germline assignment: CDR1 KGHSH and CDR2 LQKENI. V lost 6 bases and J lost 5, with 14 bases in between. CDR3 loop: CASSRGSSDNEQFF. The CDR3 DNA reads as TGTGCCAGCTCCCGGGGAAGTAGCGACAATGAGCAGTTCTTC.

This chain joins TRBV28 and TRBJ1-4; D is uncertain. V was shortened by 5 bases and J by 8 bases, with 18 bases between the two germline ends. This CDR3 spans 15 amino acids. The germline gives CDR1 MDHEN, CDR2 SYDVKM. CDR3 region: CASSLPRKGGEKLFF. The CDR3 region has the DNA TGTGCCAGCAGTCTCCCACGGAAGGGAGGGGAAAAACTGTTTTTT.

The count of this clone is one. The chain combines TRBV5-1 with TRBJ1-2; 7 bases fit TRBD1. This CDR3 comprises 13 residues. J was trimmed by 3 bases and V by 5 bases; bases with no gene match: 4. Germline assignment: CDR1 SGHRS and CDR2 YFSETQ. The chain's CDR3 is CASSHGQDYGYTF. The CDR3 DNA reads TGCGCCAGCAGTCACGGACAGGACTATGGCTACACCTTC.

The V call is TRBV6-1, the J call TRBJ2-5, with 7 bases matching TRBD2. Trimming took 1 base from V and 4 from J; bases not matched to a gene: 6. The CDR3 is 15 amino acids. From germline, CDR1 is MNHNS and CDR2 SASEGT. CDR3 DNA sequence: TGTGCCAGCAGTGAAGTGCCTAGCGGACGAGAGACCCAGTACTTC. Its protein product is CASSEVPSGRETQYF.

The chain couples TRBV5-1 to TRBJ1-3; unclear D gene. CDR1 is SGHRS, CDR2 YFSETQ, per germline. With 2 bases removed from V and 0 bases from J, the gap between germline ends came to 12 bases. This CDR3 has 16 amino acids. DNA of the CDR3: TGCGCCAGCAGCTTAACACAGATGGGCTCTGGAAACACCATATATTTT. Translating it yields CASSLTQMGSGNTIYF.

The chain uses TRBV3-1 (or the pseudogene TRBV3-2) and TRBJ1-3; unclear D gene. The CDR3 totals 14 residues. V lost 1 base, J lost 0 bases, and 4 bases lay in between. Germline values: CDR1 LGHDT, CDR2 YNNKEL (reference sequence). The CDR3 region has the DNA TGTGCCAGCAGCCAAGCCCACTCTGGAAACACCATATATTTT. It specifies CASSQAHSGNTIYF.

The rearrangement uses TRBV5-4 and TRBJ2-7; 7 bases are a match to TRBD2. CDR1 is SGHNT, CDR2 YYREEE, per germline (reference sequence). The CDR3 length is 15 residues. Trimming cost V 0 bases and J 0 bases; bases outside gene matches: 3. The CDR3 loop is CASSLDPGGSYEQYF. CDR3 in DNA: TGTGCCAGCAGCTTGGACCCGGGAGGCTCCTACGAGCAGTACTTC.

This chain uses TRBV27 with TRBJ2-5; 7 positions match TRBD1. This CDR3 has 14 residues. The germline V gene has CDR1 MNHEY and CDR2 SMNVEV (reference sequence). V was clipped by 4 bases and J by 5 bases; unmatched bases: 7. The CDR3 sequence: CASSYTGDRETQYF. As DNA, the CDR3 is TGTGCCAGCAGTTACACAGGGGACCGCGAGACCCAGTACTTC.

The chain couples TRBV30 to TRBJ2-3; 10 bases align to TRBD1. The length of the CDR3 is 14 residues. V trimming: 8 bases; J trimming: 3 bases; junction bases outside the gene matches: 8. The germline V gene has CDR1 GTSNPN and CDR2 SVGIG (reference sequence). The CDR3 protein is CAGTDRGKTDTQYF. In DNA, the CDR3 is TGTGCCGGGACGGACAGGGGGAAAACAGATACGCAGTATTTT.

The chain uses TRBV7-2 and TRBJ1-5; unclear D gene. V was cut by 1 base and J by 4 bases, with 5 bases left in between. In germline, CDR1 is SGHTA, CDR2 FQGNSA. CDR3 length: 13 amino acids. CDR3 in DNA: TGTGCCAGCAGCTTAGGTACAAATCAGCCCCAGCATTTT. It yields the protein CASSLGTNQPQHF.

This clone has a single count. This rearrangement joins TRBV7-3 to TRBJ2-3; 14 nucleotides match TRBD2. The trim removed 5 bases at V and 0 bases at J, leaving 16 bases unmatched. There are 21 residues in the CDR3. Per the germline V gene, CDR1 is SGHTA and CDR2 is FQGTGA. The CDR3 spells CASSPQWTSGGTDISTDTQYF. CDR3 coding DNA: TGTGCCAGCAGCCCTCAGTGGACTAGCGGGGGGACCGATATAAGCACAGATACGCAGTATTTT. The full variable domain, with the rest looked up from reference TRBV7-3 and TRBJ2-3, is GAGVSQTPSNKVTEKGKYVELRCDPISGHTALYWYRQSLGQGPEFLIYFQGTGAADDSGLPNDRFFAVRPEGSVSTLKIQRTERGDSAVYLCASSPQWTSGGTDISTDTQYFGPGTRLTVL.

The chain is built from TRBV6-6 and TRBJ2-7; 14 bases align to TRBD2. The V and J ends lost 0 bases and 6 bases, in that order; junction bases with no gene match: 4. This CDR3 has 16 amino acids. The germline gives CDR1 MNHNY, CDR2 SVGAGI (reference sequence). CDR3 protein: CASSYSGGLAGVEQYF. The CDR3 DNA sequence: TGTGCCAGCAGTTACTCGGGGGGACTAGCGGGAGTCGAGCAGTACTTC.

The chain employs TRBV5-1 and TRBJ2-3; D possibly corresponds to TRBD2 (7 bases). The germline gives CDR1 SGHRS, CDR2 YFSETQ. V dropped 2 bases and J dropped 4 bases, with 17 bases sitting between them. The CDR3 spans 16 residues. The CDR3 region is CASSFRLAEGADTQYF. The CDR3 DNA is TGCGCCAGCAGCTTTAGGCTAGCGGAGGGGGCAGATACGCAGTATTTT. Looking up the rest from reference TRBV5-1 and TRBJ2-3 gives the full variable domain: KAGVTQTPRYLIKTRGQQVTLSCSPISGHRSVSWYQQTPGQGLQFLFEYFSETQRNKGNFPGRFSGRQFSNSRSEMNVSTLELGDSALYLCASSFRLAEGADTQYFGPGTRLTVL.

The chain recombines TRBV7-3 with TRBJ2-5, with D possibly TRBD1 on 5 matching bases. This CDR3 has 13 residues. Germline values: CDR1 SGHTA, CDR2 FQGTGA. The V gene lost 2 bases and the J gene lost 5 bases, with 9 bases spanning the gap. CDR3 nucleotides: TGTGCCAGCAGCTTAGGGGCTGGGGAGACCCAGTACTTC. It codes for CASSLGAGETQYF.

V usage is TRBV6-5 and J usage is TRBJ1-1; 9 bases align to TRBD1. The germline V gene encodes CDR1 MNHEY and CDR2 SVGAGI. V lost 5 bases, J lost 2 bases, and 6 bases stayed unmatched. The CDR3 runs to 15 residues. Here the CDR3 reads CASSLLTGGNTEAFF. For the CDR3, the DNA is TGTGCCAGCAGTCTCCTGACAGGGGGTAACACTGAAGCTTTCTTT.

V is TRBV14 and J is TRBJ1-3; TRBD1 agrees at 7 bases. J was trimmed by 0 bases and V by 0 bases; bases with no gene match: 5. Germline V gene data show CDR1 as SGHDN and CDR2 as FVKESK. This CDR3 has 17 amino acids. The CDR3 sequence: CASSQETGHFSGNTIYF. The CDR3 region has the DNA TGTGCCAGCAGCCAAGAGACAGGGCACTTCTCTGGAAACACCATATATTTT.

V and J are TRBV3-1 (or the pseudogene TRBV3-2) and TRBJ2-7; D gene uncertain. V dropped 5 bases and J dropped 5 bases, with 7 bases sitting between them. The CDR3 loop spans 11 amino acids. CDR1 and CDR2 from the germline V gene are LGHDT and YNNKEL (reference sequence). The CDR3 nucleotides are TGTGCCAGCAGCGCGCCCAACGAGCAGTACTTC. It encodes CASSAPNEQYF.

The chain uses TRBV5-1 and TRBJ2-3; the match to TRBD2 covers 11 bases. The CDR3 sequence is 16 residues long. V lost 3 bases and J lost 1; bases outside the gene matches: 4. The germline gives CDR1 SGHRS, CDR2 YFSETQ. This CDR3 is CASSSLLAGGTDTQYF. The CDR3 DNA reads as TGCGCCAGCAGCTCATTACTAGCGGGAGGCACAGATACGCAGTATTTT.

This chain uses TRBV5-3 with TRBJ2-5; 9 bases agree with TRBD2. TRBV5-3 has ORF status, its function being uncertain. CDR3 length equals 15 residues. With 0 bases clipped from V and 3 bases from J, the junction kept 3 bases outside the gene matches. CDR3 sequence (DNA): TGTGCCAGAAGCTTGGGGACTAGCGAAGAAGAGACCCAGTACTTC. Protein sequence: CARSLGTSEEETQYF.

As DNA, the CDR3 is TGTGCCAGCAGTAGGACAGGGGATTGGAGCTCCTACAATGAGCAGTTCTTC. As protein: CASSRTGDWSSYNEQFF. The gene calls are TRBV6-4 and TRBJ2-1; 9 bases are shared with TRBD1. In germline, CDR1 is MRHNA, CDR2 SNTAGT. CDR3 size: 17 residues. V shed 5 bases and J 0 bases; nucleotides not matched to a gene: 8.